This T cell receptor (beta chain) was sequenced for a study of CD8 T cells in Susac syndrome. A word on this clonotype: Its antigen is still unknown.

The CDR3 consists of 15 residues. CDR1 and CDR2 (germline): DFQATT, SNEGSKA (reference sequence). J was trimmed by 10 bases and V by 5 bases; bases with no gene match: 11. Random hexamers were used to reverse transcribe the RNA input (about 0.5 to 1 ug). TCRdb ran MiXCR on the immunoSEQ multiplex PCR reads and lists one entry per CDR3 protein. The sample contains around 230,000 distinct CDR3 sequences, about 96% of which appear only once. Overall study findings and caveats: It was acknowledged by the study that relatively few individuals were included in its TCR sequencing and HLA analysis.

The sample consisted of CD4+ T cells from PBMCs. The rearrangement links TRBV20-1 to TRBJ2-1; 13 nucleotides match TRBD2. The source is a human donor with Susac syndrome. In nucleotides, the CDR3 is TGCAGTGCTCGGGAACCGGGACTAGCGGGGCCCGAGCAGTTCTTC. The encoded protein is CSAREPGLAGPEQFF.